This T cell receptor (beta chain) appears in the sequencing data of a study of T cells in Graves' hyperthyroidism and ophthalmopathy. Study background: Before treatment of any kind, peripheral blood was taken at initial diagnosis. Study-level results: Blood samples included most of the expanded thyroid clonotypes exceeding 0.001.

A note on this clonotype: The antigen is not known.

Patients were excluded because of uncontrolled infection, other autoimmune disease, pregnancy or lactation. RNA transcripts were the template for amplifying TCR beta CDR3 regions. HTBI primers drove first-round RT-PCR of the TCR CDR3. One entry per CDR3 protein, called by TCRdb with MiXCR from the multiplex PCR reads. The sample lists about 600,000 distinct CDR3 sequences, about 16% occurring once. The sample taken for sequencing was blood. The clonotype originates from a woman aged 40-49 years with Graves' ophthalmopathy.

For the CDR3, the DNA is TGTGCCACCAGCAGAGATCGGAAGGATCCCCTCCACTTT. Encoded protein: CATSRDRKDPLHF. The chain has TRBV15 and TRBJ1-6; D gene uncertain. CDR3 length equals 13 residues. V was shortened by 0 bases and J by 13 bases, with 10 bases between the two germline ends. Germline values: CDR1 LNHNV, CDR2 YYDKDF (reference sequence).